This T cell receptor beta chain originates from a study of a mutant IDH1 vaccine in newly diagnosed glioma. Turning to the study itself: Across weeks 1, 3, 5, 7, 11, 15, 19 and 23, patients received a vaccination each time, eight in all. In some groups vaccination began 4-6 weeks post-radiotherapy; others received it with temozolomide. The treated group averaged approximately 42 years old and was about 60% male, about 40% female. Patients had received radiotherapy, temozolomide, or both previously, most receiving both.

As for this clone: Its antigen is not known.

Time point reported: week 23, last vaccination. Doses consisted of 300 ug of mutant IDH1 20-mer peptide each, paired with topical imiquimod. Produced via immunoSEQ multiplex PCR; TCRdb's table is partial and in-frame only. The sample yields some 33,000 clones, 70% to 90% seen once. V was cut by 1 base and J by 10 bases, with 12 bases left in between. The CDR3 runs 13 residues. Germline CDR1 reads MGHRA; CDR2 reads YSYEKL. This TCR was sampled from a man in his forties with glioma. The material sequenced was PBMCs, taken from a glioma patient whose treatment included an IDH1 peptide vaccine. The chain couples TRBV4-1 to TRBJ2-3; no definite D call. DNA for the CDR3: TGCGCCAGCAGCCAAGCTGCCACACACTCGCAGTATTTT. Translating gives CASSQAATHSQYF.